The 10 T cell receptor beta chains presented below share a single source sample, sequenced in a study of blood T cell repertoires in COVID-19. The table came from immunoSEQ multiplex PCR; TCRdb's copy has only in-frame clones and leaves some out. The sample comprises 150,000 to 200,000 clones, about 92% of which are singletons, and approximately 4.9% rests with the top ten. Sequencing was done on a sample of peripheral blood. The origin of the receptors is a man younger than 45 with COVID-19, enrolled during active disease.

This clone was counted a single time. The chain links TRBV3-1 (or the pseudogene TRBV3-2) to TRBJ2-2; possibly TRBD1 for D (6 bases). V dropped 5 bases and J dropped 3 bases, with 19 bases sitting between them. From germline, CDR1 is LGHDT and CDR2 YNNKEL (reference sequence). This CDR3 comprises 17 residues. The CDR3, as DNA: TGTGCCAGCAGCTCCTATCCCCGTGAGGGGGACACCGGGGAGCTGTTTTTT. It yields the protein CASSSYPREGDTGELFF.

In this sample, this clone turned up once. The V and J genes are TRBV5-6 and TRBJ1-2; 8 nucleotides align to TRBD1. The germline V gene has CDR1 SGHDT and CDR2 YYEEEE. The CDR3 runs to 15 residues. After removal of 4 bases from V and 8 bases from J, the junction contained 13 bases not matched to a gene. CDR3 protein: CASSRFAGQGGGYTF. The CDR3 nucleotides are TGTGCCAGCAGCCGGTTCGCCGGACAGGGAGGAGGCTACACCTTC.

The chain employs TRBV24-1 and TRBJ1-2; the match to TRBD1 covers 7 bases. Germline assignment: CDR1 KGHDR and CDR2 SFDVKD. V shed 0 bases and J 8 bases; nucleotides not matched to a gene: 2. CDR3 length equals 13 residues. The CDR3 DNA sequence: TGTGCCACCAGTGATTTGGACAGGGCCGGCTACACCTTC. Translating gives CATSDLDRAGYTF.

This chain connects TRBV28 to TRBJ1-4; TRBD1 aligns across 10 bases. The CDR3 extends over 17 amino acids. Looked up from germline, CDR1 is MDHEN and CDR2 is SYDVKM. After removal of 1 base from V and 4 bases from J, the junction contained 6 bases not matched to a gene. The chain's CDR3 is CASSLSDRGLGNEKLFF. In DNA form, the CDR3 reads TGTGCCAGCAGTTTATCTGACAGGGGGCTCGGTAATGAAAAACTGTTTTTT. The full variable domain, completed using reference TRBV28 and TRBJ1-4, is DVKVTQSSRYLVKRTGEKVFLECVQDMDHENMFWYRQDPGLGLRLIYFSYDVKMKEKGDIPEGYSVSREKKERFSLILESASTNQTSMYLCASSLSDRGLGNEKLFFGSGTQLSVL.

The chain links TRBV7-2 to TRBJ1-1; D call uncertain. The CDR3 is 19 amino acids. Trimming removed 2 bases from V and 0 bases from J, with 22 bases in between. The germline gives CDR1 SGHTA, CDR2 FQGNSA. DNA of the CDR3: TGTGCCAGCAGCTTACGCGGGTCACAGAGTAGAACCCTGAACACTGAAGCTTTCTTT. Residues: CASSLRGSQSRTLNTEAFF.

The rearrangement uses TRBV3-1 (or the pseudogene TRBV3-2) and TRBJ1-2, with D uncertain. Trimming took 4 bases from V and 8 from J, leaving 14 bases between them. Germline CDR1 and CDR2: LGHDT and YNNKEL (reference sequence). The CDR3 runs 13 residues. CDR3: CASSRQEGFGYTF. Written as DNA, the CDR3 is TGTGCCAGCAGCCGCCAGGAGGGCTTCGGCTACACCTTC.

This chain joins TRBV9 and TRBJ2-7; the match to TRBD2 covers 9 bases. Germline V CDR1 and CDR2: SGDLS, YYNGEE. V was pared by 0 bases and J by 2 bases, with 6 bases of the junction left unmatched. The CDR3 has 16 residues. The CDR3 reads CASSVAGGRAAYEQYF. As DNA, the CDR3 is TGTGCCAGCAGCGTAGCCGGCGGGAGGGCAGCCTACGAGCAGTACTTC. Variable domain in full (rest from reference TRBV9 and TRBJ2-7): DSGVTQTPKHLITATGQRVTLRCSPRSGDLSVYWYQQSLDQGLQFLIQYYNGEERAKGNILERFSAQQFPDLHSELNLSSLELGDSALYFCASSVAGGRAAYEQYFGPGTRLTVT.

The chain uses TRBV11-2 and TRBJ2-1; 9 nucleotides line up with TRBD2. The CDR3 is 16 residues long. Germline-derived CDR1 and CDR2 are SGHAT and FQNNGV. The trim removed 4 bases at V and 7 bases at J, leaving 11 bases unmatched. CDR3 sequence: CASSSTEGSGRNEQFF. The DNA of the CDR3 is TGTGCCAGCAGCTCTACCGAGGGTAGCGGGAGAAATGAGCAGTTCTTC.

This clone showed up just a few times. The J gene is TRBJ1-2, the V gene TRBV19; 7 positions match TRBD1. Per the germline V gene, CDR1 is LNHDA and CDR2 is SQIVND (reference sequence). The CDR3 totals 12 residues. The V and J ends lost 5 bases and 8 bases, in that order; junction bases with no gene match: 5. The DNA for the CDR3 is TGTGCCAGTAGTCTCCGGGACAGCGGCTACACCTTC. As protein: CASSLRDSGYTF. Variable domain in full (rest from reference TRBV19 and TRBJ1-2): DGGITQSPKYLFRKEGQNVTLSCEQNLNHDAMYWYRQDPGQGLRLIYYSQIVNDFQKGDIAEGYSVSREKKESFPLTVTSAQKNPTAFYLCASSLRDSGYTFGSGTRLTVV.

The CDR3 region is CASSTHSYEQYF. CDR3 bases: TGTGCCAGCAGTACCCACAGCTACGAGCAGTACTTC. V usage is TRBV28 and J usage is TRBJ2-7; D unresolved. With 5 bases removed from V and 3 bases from J, the gap between germline ends came to 8 bases. Germline loops: CDR1 MDHEN, CDR2 SYDVKM. The CDR3 loop spans 12 amino acids.